These 10 T cell receptor beta chains originate from one sample sequenced in a study of cytomegalovirus exposure and HLA in healthy donors (dated by TCRdb to the late 2010s). The library came from the immunoSEQ multiplex PCR assay. Here the immuneACCESS table is served through TCRdb, limited to in-frame sequences with V and J called. Missing clones are a known gap in these copies; in checked studies unresolved V genes cover under half, and the rest lacks a known reason. The sample contains about 98,000 clones, roughly 90% of them found a single time. 6.3% of the sample belongs to the ten largest clones. Sequenced sample: PBMCs. The receptors were sampled from a young man in good health and CMV-seropositive.

This chain links TRBV28 with TRBJ2-7; 10 nucleotides line up with TRBD1. Trimming removed 3 bases from V and 4 bases from J; junction bases left unmatched: 3. The CDR3 loop spans 14 amino acids. Per germline, CDR1 MDHEN and CDR2 SYDVKM. CDR3 nucleotide sequence: TGTGCCAGCAGTTTCGGGACAGGGGAATACGAGCAGTACTTC. Protein: CASSFGTGEYEQYF.

The gene calls are TRBV28 and TRBJ2-2; TRBD2 aligns across 7 bases. The CDR3 covers 14 residues. CDR1 MDHEN and CDR2 SYDVKM come from the germline V gene. After removal of 7 bases from V and 4 bases from J, the junction contained 6 bases not matched to a gene. The CDR3 DNA is TGTGCCAGCATACCCCCGGGAGGCACCGGGGAGCTGTTTTTT. It translates to CASIPPGGTGELFF. Complete variable domain (other parts from reference TRBV28 and TRBJ2-2): DVKVTQSSRYLVKRTGEKVFLECVQDMDHENMFWYRQDPGLGLRLIYFSYDVKMKEKGDIPEGYSVSREKKERFSLILESASTNQTSMYLCASIPPGGTGELFFGEGSRLTVL.

This chain connects TRBV5-1 to TRBJ1-5, with D perhaps TRBD1 (5 bases). This CDR3 is built from 15 residues. With 4 bases removed from V and 4 bases from J, the gap between germline ends came to 15 bases. Germline CDR1 SGHRS, CDR2 YFSETQ. CDR3 in amino acids: CASSVDSGRNQPQHF. CDR3 coding DNA: TGCGCCAGCAGCGTCGACAGCGGGAGAAATCAGCCCCAGCATTTT.

This sequence joins TRBV5-8 and TRBJ2-7; D is undetermined. The germline V gene has CDR1 SGHTS and CDR2 YDEGEE. The CDR3 has 15 amino acids. V dropped 0 bases and J dropped 0 bases, with 10 bases sitting between them. The CDR3, as DNA: TGTGCCAGCAGCTTGGCGGCGGTAAGCTCCTACGAGCAGTACTTC. This encodes CASSLAAVSSYEQYF.

The V and J genes are TRBV9 and TRBJ1-6, with 11 positions matching TRBD1. The trim removed 4 bases at V and 3 bases at J, leaving 3 bases unmatched. This CDR3 spans 16 amino acids. Germline CDR1 reads SGDLS; CDR2 reads YYNGEE. The CDR3 nucleotides are TGTGCCAGCAGCCTTGGGACAGGGGGCTATAATTCACCCCTCCACTTT. Translation: CASSLGTGGYNSPLHF.

J is TRBJ2-7 and V is TRBV7-2; tentatively, D is TRBD2 (5 bases). Germline V lookup: CDR1 SGHTA, CDR2 FQGNSA. This CDR3 has 16 amino acids. Trimming took 0 bases from V and 0 from J, leaving 12 bases between them. CDR3 sequence reads: CASSLADYSSSYEQYF. DNA for the CDR3: TGTGCCAGCAGCTTAGCAGACTATTCAAGCTCCTACGAGCAGTACTTC. Full variable domain (outside the CDR3, taken from reference TRBV7-2 and TRBJ2-7): GAGVSQSPSNKVTEKGKDVELRCDPISGHTALYWYRQSLGQGLEFLIYFQGNSAPDKSGLPSDRFSAERTGGSVSTLTIQRTQQEDSAVYLCASSLADYSSSYEQYFGPGTRLTVT.

V is TRBV25-1 and J is TRBJ2-2, with D possibly being TRBD2 (5 bases). The CDR3 runs to 17 residues. The germline V gene encodes CDR1 MGHDK and CDR2 SYGVNS. Trimming cost V 1 base and J 6 bases, with 18 bases left between them. The CDR3: CASSEWRARMGSGELFF. In DNA form, the CDR3 reads TGTGCCAGCAGTGAATGGCGGGCGCGAATGGGTTCCGGGGAGCTGTTTTTT. Complete variable domain (other parts from reference TRBV25-1 and TRBJ2-2): EADIYQTPRYLVIGTGKKITLECSQTMGHDKMYWYQQDPGMELHLIHYSYGVNSTEKGDLSSESTVSRIRTEHFPLTLESARPSHTSQYLCASSEWRARMGSGELFFGEGSRLTVL.

The rearrangement uses TRBV11-2 and TRBJ2-7; D gene ambiguous. The V and J ends lost 1 base and 0 bases respectively, with 10 bases between them. This CDR3 is built from 15 residues. Germline values: CDR1 SGHAT, CDR2 FQNNGV. DNA of the CDR3: TGTGCCAGCAGCTTAGCTGCGGAAAGCTCCTACGAGCAGTACTTC. Encoded protein: CASSLAAESSYEQYF.

The chain employs TRBV5-1 and TRBJ2-1; 12 bases line up with TRBD2. Germline V CDR1 and CDR2: SGHRS, YFSETQ. V shed 0 bases and J 4 bases; nucleotides not matched to a gene: 2. The CDR3 totals 16 residues. CDR3 region: CASSLGLAGAYNEQFF. The CDR3 nucleotides are TGCGCCAGCAGCTTGGGACTAGCGGGGGCGTACAATGAGCAGTTCTTC.

The chain employs TRBV5-4 and TRBJ2-1; 8 bases line up with TRBD2. The germline V gene has CDR1 SGHNT and CDR2 YYREEE (reference sequence). V trimming: 3 bases; J trimming: 5 bases; junction bases outside the gene matches: 13. This CDR3 contains 17 residues. DNA for the CDR3: TGTGCCAGCAGCTACATTTTAAGCGGGGGTAACCACAATGAGCAGTTCTTC. Translation: CASSYILSGGNHNEQFF.